This record looks at one T cell receptor (beta chain) sequence and its context. This sample is drawn from a study of blood T cell repertoires in COVID-19. About the study: Acute-phase and convalescent COVID-19 samples originated in the United States, Italy and Spain.

Here immunoSEQ multiplex PCR was the method, and the copy in TCRdb shows in-frame clones only, minus some. The table records 230,000 or so clones, about 88% of them present only once. Germline-derived CDR1 and CDR2 are MNHEY and SVGAGI. The CDR3 loop spans 14 amino acids. V was clipped by 2 bases and J by 0 bases, with 7 bases between them. In terms of age and location, participants ranged from roughly 18 to 95 years and lived in roughly 22 US areas. The study assigned cohorts using participant-reported clinical history. Cohort 3 donors counted as recovered after two negative PCRs, clearance, or resolved symptoms.

The sequence was collected from a woman in her 30s who had recovered from COVID-19. The V and J genes are TRBV6-5 and TRBJ1-1; D perhaps matches TRBD1 (6 bases). The material sequenced was PBMCs or T cells enriched from blood (not recorded which). The CDR3 sequence is CASSYGTLNTEAFF. CDR3 sequence (DNA): TGTGCCAGCAGTTACGGGACATTGAACACTGAAGCTTTCTTT.